Below are 22 T cell receptor beta chains sequenced from a single sample in a study of shared clonotypes between healthy human individuals. Using immunoSEQ multiplex PCR, the repertoire was profiled, and TCRdb retains in-frame clones only, with some absent. The repertoire holds approximately 1,500,000 clones, with 95% to 99% as singletons. The source material was naive CD4+ T cells sorted from blood. The subset: CD45RA+ positively selected. These receptors all stem from a man aged 25-45 years in good health.

To note about this clone: Different DNA sequences within this sample yield the same CDR3. The V and J genes are TRBV5-1 and TRBJ2-5; TRBD1 agrees at 7 bases. CDR3 length equals 15 residues. J lost 2 bases, V lost 4 bases, and 8 bases had no gene match. CDR1 is SGHRS and CDR2 is YFSETQ in the germline V gene. As DNA, the CDR3 is TGCGCCAGCAGCCCGGGACAGCTCCTTCAAGAGACCCAGTACTTC. This translates into CASSPGQLLQETQYF.

The V and J genes are TRBV5-1 and TRBJ2-3; 12 bases are shared with TRBD2. This CDR3 region has 16 residues. After removal of 1 base from V and 7 bases from J, the junction contained 7 bases not matched to a gene. Per germline, CDR1 SGHRS and CDR2 YFSETQ. The CDR3 loop is CASSLSLLAGGNTQYF. The CDR3 nucleotides read TGCGCCAGCAGCTTGTCCCTGCTAGCGGGGGGGAATACGCAGTATTTT.

In its sample, this clone was seen once. V gene TRBV14 combines with J gene TRBJ2-4, with TRBD2 identical over 8 bases. Germline V lookup: CDR1 SGHDN, CDR2 FVKESK. The junction had 8 bases not matched to a gene; V was cut back by 1 base and J by 3 bases. CDR3 length equals 17 residues. The CDR3 DNA follows: TGTGCCAGCAGCCAAGGGACGGGAGGGCCCGTCAAAAACATTCAGTACTTC. Its translation: CASSQGTGGPVKNIQYF.

This chain connects TRBV7-6 to TRBJ2-5, with D hard to call. This CDR3 is built from 17 residues. Trimming stripped 0 bases from V and 8 bases from J, with 22 bases between. Germline V gene data show CDR1 as SGHVS and CDR2 as FNYEAQ. The CDR3 loop reads CASSLASTVRLRPTQYF. The CDR3 bases are TGTGCCAGCAGCTTAGCAAGCACAGTTAGACTTAGGCCTACCCAGTACTTC.

This clone has more than one count but fewer than ten. CDR3 sequence: CASSIGTGGGETQYF. DNA for the CDR3: TGTGCCAGTAGTATAGGAACAGGAGGGGGAGAGACCCAGTACTTC. The gene calls are TRBV19 and TRBJ2-5, with D perhaps being TRBD1 or TRBD2 (6 bases each). Germline V gene lookup returns CDR1 LNHDA and CDR2 SQIVND (reference sequence). Trimming stripped 1 base from V and 4 bases from J, with 13 bases between. This CDR3 region has 15 residues.

The rearrangement uses TRBV10-1 and TRBJ2-5, with 8 bases aligning to TRBD2. The germline V gene has CDR1 WNHNN and CDR2 SYGVQD (reference sequence). This CDR3 spans 15 amino acids. J lost 2 bases, V lost 3 bases, and 5 bases had no gene match. CDR3 DNA: TGCGCCAGCAGTGAAGCAAGCGGGGGACAAGAGACCCAGTACTTC. It specifies CASSEASGGQETQYF.

Of note for this clone: Other DNA sequences in the same sample also yield this CDR3. V and J are TRBV18 and TRBJ1-5, with D maybe TRBD1 (6 bases). V was shortened by 0 bases and J by 2 bases, with 11 bases between the two germline ends. The germline V gene encodes CDR1 KGHSH and CDR2 LQKENI. This CDR3 has 16 residues. The chain's CDR3 is CASSPPSGDGNQPQHF. The CDR3 region has the DNA TGTGCCAGCTCACCACCCTCAGGGGATGGCAATCAGCCCCAGCATTTT. Supplemented by reference TRBV18 and TRBJ1-5, the full variable domain reads NAGVMQNPRHLVRRRGQEARLRCSPMKGHSHVYWYRQLPEEGLKFMVYLQKENIIDESGMPKERFSAEFPKEGPSILRIQQVVRGDSAAYFCASSPPSGDGNQPQHFGDGTRLSIL.

The chain has TRBV19 and TRBJ2-1; 9 bases agree with TRBD2. Germline V gives CDR1 LNHDA, CDR2 SQIVND (reference sequence). Losses at the gene ends were 3 bases for V and 6 bases for J; bases not matched to a gene: 9. CDR3 size: 16 residues. The CDR3 is CASSIGAGGGSNEQFF. In DNA form, the CDR3 reads TGTGCCAGTAGTATCGGAGCGGGAGGAGGCTCCAATGAGCAGTTCTTC. Using reference TRBV19 and TRBJ2-1 for the parts outside the CDR3, the full variable domain is DGGITQSPKYLFRKEGQNVTLSCEQNLNHDAMYWYRQDPGQGLRLIYYSQIVNDFQKGDIAEGYSVSREKKESFPLTVTSAQKNPTAFYLCASSIGAGGGSNEQFFGPGTRLTVL.

V and J are TRBV7-3 and TRBJ2-1; the D gene is possibly TRBD2 (5 bases). Deletions cut 1 base from V and 2 bases from J, with 12 bases between. Germline CDR1 reads SGHTA; CDR2 reads FQGTGA. This CDR3 spans 16 amino acids. CDR3 nucleotide sequence: TGTGCCAGCAGCTTAAGCAGGCCGGGAACCTACAATGAGCAGTTCTTC. It codes for CASSLSRPGTYNEQFF.

V and J are TRBV15 and TRBJ2-1, with a weak D call TRBD1 (5 bases). This CDR3 contains 12 residues. The germline V gene encodes CDR1 LNHNV and CDR2 YYDKDF (reference sequence). V was trimmed by 8 bases and J by 4 bases, leaving 9 bases between them. The CDR3 DNA sequence: TGTGCCACCGCCGCAGGGTACAATGAGCAGTTCTTC. Amino acid sequence: CATAAGYNEQFF.

This rearrangement joins TRBV11-3 to TRBJ2-1; 10 positions match TRBD2. V was pared by 5 bases and J by 4 bases, with 5 bases of the junction left unmatched. This CDR3 spans 15 amino acids. Germline loops: CDR1 SGHNT, CDR2 YENEEA. Here the CDR3 reads CASSLAGELYNEQFF. CDR3 sequence (DNA): TGTGCCAGCAGCCTAGCGGGAGAACTGTACAATGAGCAGTTCTTC.

This chain joins TRBV5-1 and TRBJ2-7; the D gene is possibly TRBD1 (6 bases). The CDR3 extends over 16 amino acids. Per the germline V gene, CDR1 is SGHRS and CDR2 is YFSETQ. V gave up 0 bases and J gave up 2 bases, with 15 bases separating them. The DNA for the CDR3 is TGCGCCAGCAGCTTGGACAGGGCCTGGGATACCTACGAGCAGTACTTC. It encodes CASSLDRAWDTYEQYF.

A single count supports this clone. The chain links TRBV6-4 to TRBJ1-5, with a possible D match to TRBD1 (5 bases). Germline CDR1 and CDR2: MRHNA and SNTAGT. This CDR3 has 14 amino acids. Trimming cost V 0 bases and J 7 bases, with 10 bases left between them. CDR3 sequence (DNA): TGTGCCAGCAGTGACTCGAGGCAGGGACAGCCCCAGCATTTT. It is translated as CASSDSRQGQPQHF.

CDR3 in DNA: TGTGCCAGCAGCAAGGGTGCTAGCACAGATACGCAGTATTTT. Translation gives CASSKGASTDTQYF. The rearrangement uses TRBV9 and TRBJ2-3; D not resolved. CDR3 length equals 14 residues. The V end lost 4 bases, the J end lost 0 bases, and 9 bases lay between the germline ends. Per the germline V gene, CDR1 is SGDLS and CDR2 is YYNGEE.

The chain links TRBV6-6 to TRBJ2-7; 9 bases align to TRBD2. Trimming took 6 bases from V and 6 from J; bases not matched to a gene: 15. CDR3 length equals 16 residues. Germline lookup yields CDR1 MNHNY and CDR2 SVGAGI (reference sequence). The CDR3 protein is CASRRRQAGGGGEQYF. The CDR3 nucleotides are TGTGCCAGCAGGCGCCGGCAAGCTGGCGGGGGGGGCGAGCAGTACTTC.

The chain has TRBV29-1 and TRBJ2-4, with 9 nucleotides matching TRBD2. CDR1 and CDR2 (germline): SQVTM, ANQGSEA. The CDR3 is 17 amino acids. Trimming at V came to 8 bases and at J to 0 bases, leaving 14 bases not matched to a gene. Written as DNA, the CDR3 is TGCAGCATCTTGAGCGGGAGGAAGGGTCAAGCCAAAAACATTCAGTACTTC. Its translation: CSILSGRKGQAKNIQYF.

CDR3 coding DNA: TGTGCCAGCAGCTTACTTCCCGATACTAGGCTCAAAAACATTCAGTACTTC. The encoded protein is CASSLLPDTRLKNIQYF. V is TRBV7-9 and J is TRBJ2-4, with a weak D call TRBD2 (5 bases). CDR3 length: 17 amino acids. V lost 2 bases to trimming and J lost 3 bases, with 17 bases between them. Looked up from germline, CDR1 is SEHNR and CDR2 is FQNEAQ (reference sequence).

The gene calls are TRBV4-3 and TRBJ2-4; TRBD2 matches at 13 bases. The CDR3 loop spans 15 amino acids. Germline CDR1 and CDR2: LGHNA and YSLEER. Trimming removed 1 base from V and 7 bases from J; junction bases left unmatched: 1. The CDR3 DNA reads as TGCGCCAGCAGCCAAGGACTAGCGGGAGGCAACATTCAGTACTTC. This translates into CASSQGLAGGNIQYF.

The V and J genes are TRBV18 and TRBJ2-2; tentative D call: TRBD2 (6 bases). The CDR3 extends over 15 amino acids. V was pared by 3 bases and J by 4 bases, with 12 bases between. From germline, CDR1 is KGHSH and CDR2 LQKENI. Here the CDR3 DNA reads TGTGCCAGCTCACCGGGACTTCAGAGCACCGGGGAGCTGTTTTTT. Its protein is CASSPGLQSTGELFF.

J is TRBJ2-2 and V is TRBV18; no clear D gene. This CDR3 contains 14 residues. Trimming pared 2 bases from V and 5 bases from J, leaving 9 bases between. Germline CDR1 reads KGHSH; CDR2 reads LQKENI. The chain's CDR3 is CASSPILGTGELFF. In DNA form, the CDR3 reads TGTGCCAGCTCACCAATTCTGGGGACCGGGGAGCTGTTTTTT.

The genes are TRBV28 and TRBJ2-1; D is uncertain. Germline CDR1 is MDHEN and CDR2 is SYDVKM. The CDR3 loop spans 13 amino acids. Between the trimmed V and J ends, which lost 8 bases and 0 bases, there was a span of 8 bases. The CDR3 here is CASEVSSYNEQFF. The CDR3 DNA reads as TGTGCCAGCGAAGTCAGCTCCTACAATGAGCAGTTCTTC.

The chain couples TRBV5-1 to TRBJ2-3, with a possible D match to TRBD1 (5 bases). The CDR3 totals 14 residues. Trimming pared 6 bases from V and 6 bases from J, leaving 17 bases between. Germline V gene lookup returns CDR1 SGHRS and CDR2 YFSETQ. As DNA, the CDR3 is TGCGCCAGCACCCCGGCAGCCAAGGGGGATACGCAGTATTTT. This gives the protein CASTPAAKGDTQYF.